The 17 T cell receptor beta chains given below trace back to one sample, sequenced in a study of human T cells and chemical hapten exposure. TCRdb used MiXCR to reprocess the RACE reads, holding one entry per CDR3 protein. The sample includes fewer than 95,000 distinct CDR3 sequences, roughly a tenth of them seen just once. Time point given: patch test 1, 2 weeks after DPC sensitization. Treatment: therapeutic diphenylcyclopropenone sensitization with weekly scalp DPC. The sample consisted of whole blood, taken in connection with sensitization to the hapten diphenylcyclopropenone (DPC). The receptors come from a man aged 40-49 years with alopecia areata. Some clones in this sample may be carry-over from other donors' samples.

The chain combines TRBV24-1 with TRBJ1-2; unclear D gene. This CDR3 has 11 amino acids. V dropped 1 base and J dropped 12 bases, with 8 bases sitting between them. Per the germline V gene, CDR1 is KGHDR and CDR2 is SFDVKD. CDR3 nucleotide sequence: TGTGCCACCAGTGATTTAGAACGCGACACCTTC. The encoded protein is CATSDLERDTF.

This clonotype was seen a few times. The chain links TRBV7-9 to TRBJ2-3; a possible D gene is TRBD1 (5 bases). This CDR3 has 15 residues. Deletions cut 4 bases from V and 0 bases from J, with 11 bases between. Germline V gives CDR1 SEHNR, CDR2 FQNEAQ (reference sequence). The CDR3 loop is CASSSSDTSTDTQYF. For the CDR3, the DNA is TGTGCCAGCAGCTCCTCGGACACTAGCACAGATACGCAGTATTTT.

The chain is built from TRBV12-3 or TRBV12-4 and TRBJ1-1, with 7 bases identical to TRBD1. J lost 2 bases, V lost 7 bases, and 4 bases had no gene match. The CDR3 totals 13 residues. This chain's CDR3 is CASMGQPNTEAFF. CDR3 coding DNA: TGTGCCAGCATGGGACAGCCCAACACTGAAGCTTTCTTT.

The chain uses TRBV15 and TRBJ2-6, with a possible D match to TRBD1 (6 bases). V was shortened by 0 bases and J by 4 bases, with 13 bases between the two germline ends. CDR1 is LNHNV and CDR2 is YYDKDF in the germline V gene (reference sequence). There are 17 residues in the CDR3. The CDR3 here is CATSRDLGAQGANVLTF. DNA for the CDR3: TGTGCCACCAGCAGAGATCTGGGGGCGCAAGGGGCCAACGTCCTGACTTTC.

This clonotype has a count of ten or more. The rearrangement joins TRBV29-1 to TRBJ1-1, with 7 positions matching TRBD1. Trimming cost V 7 bases and J 1 base; bases outside gene matches: 6. This CDR3 region has 13 residues. Germline values: CDR1 SQVTM, CDR2 ANQGSEA. The CDR3 nucleotides read TGCAGCGCGGCCGGGACAGCGAACACTGAAGCTTTCTTT. Its translation is CSAAGTANTEAFF. The whole variable domain, filled in from reference TRBV29-1 and TRBJ1-1, reads SAVISQKPSRDICQRGTSLTIQCQVDSQVTMMFWYRQQPGQSLTLIATANQGSEATYESGFVIDKFPISRPNLTFSTLTVSNMSPEDSSIYLCSAAGTANTEAFFGQGTRLTVV.

This clonotype was found many times. The chain uses TRBV12-3 or TRBV12-4 and TRBJ1-3; no reliable D call. CDR3 length: 15 residues. Trimming removed 3 bases at V and 0 bases at J, with 9 bases between. CDR3 amino acids: CASSFGRSSGNTIYF. CDR3 DNA: TGTGCCAGCAGTTTTGGCCGGTCCTCTGGAAACACCATATATTTT.

A few counts support this clonotype. This chain joins TRBV20-1 and TRBJ2-7, with 12 bases identical to TRBD2. The CDR3 is 16 amino acids. CDR1 and CDR2 from the germline V gene are DFQATT and SNEGSKA (reference sequence). The ends lost 3 bases at V and 6 bases at J; junction bases unmatched: 12. In nucleotides, the CDR3 is TGCAGTGCTAGGCCCCTAGCGGGAGGGACTTTGGCCGAGCAGTACGTC. Translating it yields CSARPLAGGTLAEQYV.

This clonotype was counted between two and nine times. The V call is TRBV12-3 or TRBV12-4, the J call TRBJ1-1; D is perhaps TRBD1 (6 bases). The V and J ends lost 3 bases and 10 bases respectively, with 15 bases between them. This CDR3 contains 13 residues. This CDR3 is CASSLVRGGAAFF. In DNA, the CDR3 is TGTGCCAGCAGTTTGGTCAGGGGCGGGGCAGCTTTCTTT.

This clonotype was detected a few times. V and J are TRBV24-1 and TRBJ2-2; D unclear. This CDR3 region has 13 residues. V lost 2 bases to trimming and J lost 8 bases, with 8 bases between them. Germline V lookup: CDR1 KGHDR, CDR2 SFDVKD. The CDR3 here is CATSDSAVGELFF. CDR3 bases: TGTGCCACCAGTGATTCGGCGGTAGGGGAGCTGTTTTTT.

The chain combines TRBV5-6 with TRBJ2-6, with 12 bases aligning to TRBD1. Trimming removed 3 bases from V and 2 bases from J; junction bases left unmatched: 3. The CDR3 has 17 residues. Looked up from germline, CDR1 is SGHDT and CDR2 is YYEEEE. The CDR3 DNA reads TGTGCCAGCAGCTGGGGGACAGGGGGCCCTGGGGCCAACGTCCTGACTTTC. As protein: CASSWGTGGPGANVLTF.

The CDR3 sequence is CASSSPPTSGALAKNIQYF. CDR3 bases: TGTGCCAGCAGCTCCCCCCCTACTAGCGGGGCTCTAGCCAAAAACATTCAGTACTTC. The chain uses TRBV7-2 and TRBJ2-4; 10 positions match TRBD2. The CDR3 totals 19 residues. With V trimmed by 4 bases and J by 0 bases, 12 bases remained unmatched. Germline CDR1 and CDR2: SGHTA and FQGNSA.

In its sample, this clonotype was seen a few times. V usage is TRBV14 and J usage is TRBJ2-3, with 8 nucleotides matching TRBD2. Per the germline V gene, CDR1 is SGHDN and CDR2 is FVKESK. This CDR3 has 16 residues. V lost 4 bases to trimming and J lost 2 bases; unmatched junction nucleotides: 8. The CDR3: CASSPTGGRPTDTQYF. The CDR3 coding sequence is TGTGCCAGCAGCCCGACAGGCGGGAGGCCCACAGATACGCAGTATTTT.

The V and J genes are TRBV19 and TRBJ2-1, with 7 bases that match TRBD1. CDR1 LNHDA and CDR2 SQIVND come from the germline V gene (reference sequence). This CDR3 spans 12 amino acids. The ends lost 11 bases at V and 8 bases at J; junction bases unmatched: 9. In DNA form, the CDR3 reads TGTGCCTCCGAGGGACAGATCCATGAGCAGTTCTTC. Protein: CASEGQIHEQFF.

This clonotype has more than one count but fewer than ten. This rearrangement joins TRBV14 to TRBJ2-2, with a weak D call TRBD2 (6 bases). The germline V gene encodes CDR1 SGHDN and CDR2 FVKESK. Trimming removed 4 bases from V and 0 bases from J, with 12 bases in between. This CDR3 has 16 amino acids. The CDR3 DNA reads as TGTGCCAGCAGCCGTAGCGGAGGCGCGAACACCGGGGAGCTGTTTTTT. Its translation: CASSRSGGANTGELFF.

V and J are TRBV6-2 or TRBV6-3 and TRBJ1-1; 8 bases map to TRBD1. V trimming: 6 bases; J trimming: 5 bases; junction bases outside the gene matches: 14. Germline loops: CDR1 MNHEY, CDR2 SVGEGT. This CDR3 spans 16 amino acids. The CDR3 sequence: CASRAQHGQGKTEAFF. CDR3 DNA: TGTGCCAGCAGAGCTCAACATGGACAGGGAAAGACTGAAGCTTTCTTT.

In its sample, this clonotype was seen a few times. This chain links TRBV3-1 with TRBJ2-1, with a weak D call TRBD1 (5 bases). V was cut by 1 base and J by 0 bases, with 10 bases left in between. From germline, CDR1 is LGHDT and CDR2 YNNKEL (reference sequence). The CDR3 sequence is 16 residues long. CDR3 region: CASSQAWGSSYNEQFF. In nucleotides, the CDR3 is TGTGCCAGCAGCCAAGCCTGGGGCAGCTCCTACAATGAGCAGTTCTTC.

This clonotype was seen only a few times. J is TRBJ2-3 and V is TRBV9; the D is unclear. Germline CDR1 reads SGDLS; CDR2 reads YYNGEE. V was shortened by 0 bases and J by 5 bases, with 13 bases between the two germline ends. This CDR3 contains 15 residues. The CDR3, as DNA: TGTGCCAGCAGCGTAGTGGGTAGTGCTGGAGATACGCAGTATTTT. Residues: CASSVVGSAGDTQYF.